Shown below are 18 T cell receptor beta chains from a single sample sequenced in a study of T cell responses to AZD1222 COVID-19 vaccine. The protocol was immunoSEQ multiplex PCR, while the TCRdb copy is restricted to in-frame clones and leaves out a portion. The sample holds 15,000 to 20,000 clones, roughly 90% seen once. The sequences come from peripheral blood, collected 28 days after the second AZD1222 dose. The receptor source for this set is an adult who received the AZD1222 COVID-19 vaccine.

In its sample, this clone was seen a few times. V is TRBV11-2 and J is TRBJ2-7, with D possibly being TRBD2 (6 bases). V shed 6 bases and J shed 2 bases, with 14 bases lying between them. The CDR3 extends over 14 amino acids. In germline, CDR1 is SGHAT, CDR2 FQNNGV. The CDR3 nucleotides are TGTGCCAGCAGGAACGAGCGGGCACCCTACGAGCAGTACGTC. This encodes CASRNERAPYEQYV.

The chain carries TRBV3-1 (or the pseudogene TRBV3-2) and TRBJ2-2; no definite D call. This CDR3 is built from 13 residues. The V and J ends lost 2 bases and 7 bases respectively, with 8 bases between them. Germline values: CDR1 LGHDT, CDR2 YNNKEL (reference sequence). The CDR3 DNA is TGTGCCAGCAGCCAATGGTCCGGCGGGGAGCTGTTTTTT. Translation: CASSQWSGGELFF.

The chain carries TRBV6-5 and TRBJ1-2; D gene uncertain. Trimming took off 0 bases at V and 4 bases at J, with 15 bases between the two ends. CDR3 length: 16 amino acids. The V gene's germline CDR1 is MNHEY and CDR2 SVGAGI. The CDR3 nucleotides read TGTGCCAGCAGTTACTCTTCGAACCCTTCGGGCTATGGCTACACCTTC. It yields the protein CASSYSSNPSGYGYTF.

This chain connects TRBV6-5 to TRBJ1-6; 7 bases agree with TRBD1. V lost 5 bases and J lost 5; bases outside the gene matches: 6. The CDR3 length is 15 residues. Germline loops: CDR1 MNHEY, CDR2 SVGAGI. In nucleotides, the CDR3 is TGTGCCAGCAGTCAGGCGGGACAGAATAATTCACCCCTCCACTTT. This sequence encodes CASSQAGQNNSPLHF.

The chain recombines TRBV6-2 or TRBV6-3 with TRBJ2-7; TRBD2 matches at 8 bases. The CDR3 covers 16 residues. CDR1 is MNHEY, CDR2 SVGEGT, per germline. V trimming: 0 bases; J trimming: 2 bases; junction bases outside the gene matches: 6. The CDR3 DNA is TGTGCCAGCAGTTACTCTGGCGGGAGGCCCACCTACGAGCAGTACTTC. Translating it yields CASSYSGGRPTYEQYF.

This chain uses TRBV19 with TRBJ1-6; D call uncertain. CDR1 LNHDA and CDR2 SQIVND come from the germline V gene (reference sequence). V shed 0 bases and J shed 9 bases, with 15 bases lying between them. CDR3 length: 16 residues. CDR3 sequence: CASSIDGLVRLSPLHF. CDR3 DNA sequence: TGTGCCAGTAGTATAGATGGGTTGGTCCGCCTTTCACCCCTCCACTTT.

The chain is built from TRBV11-3 and TRBJ1-1, with a weak D call TRBD1 (6 bases). CDR1 and CDR2 (germline): SGHNT, YENEEA. CDR3 length: 15 residues. V was cut by 5 bases and J by 1 base, with 14 bases left in between. In DNA, the CDR3 is TGTGCCAGCAGCCGTACCGGACAGACGAACACTGAAGCTTTCTTT. Protein sequence: CASSRTGQTNTEAFF.

The chain employs TRBV7-8 and TRBJ1-2; TRBD1 matches 10 bases. Unmatched junction bases numbered 5, after V lost 3 bases and J lost 4 bases. CDR1 and CDR2 (germline): SGHVS, FQNEAQ. The CDR3 covers 15 residues. Here the CDR3 reads CASSFTTGGPYGYTF. CDR3 sequence (DNA): TGTGCCAGCAGCTTCACGACAGGGGGCCCCTATGGCTACACCTTC.

The V gene is TRBV18, the J gene TRBJ2-3; the D gene could be TRBD1 or TRBD2 (5 bases each). CDR3 length: 14 amino acids. Germline assignment: CDR1 KGHSH and CDR2 LQKENI. The germline V and J ends were trimmed by 3 bases and 3 bases, with 10 bases remaining between them. The CDR3 is CASSPPEGTDTQYF. The CDR3 DNA reads as TGTGCCAGCTCACCCCCCGAGGGGACAGATACGCAGTATTTT.

The chain has TRBV18 and TRBJ2-1, with a tentative D call TRBD1 (6 bases). This CDR3 comprises 14 residues. The germline gives CDR1 KGHSH, CDR2 LQKENI. V lost 4 bases and J 6 bases, leaving 13 bases between the germline ends. In DNA, the CDR3 is TGTGCCAGCTCACGGCAGGACAGCGGCAATGAGCAGTTCTTC. Residues: CASSRQDSGNEQFF. Full variable domain (rest looked up from reference TRBV18 and TRBJ2-1): NAGVMQNPRHLVRRRGQEARLRCSPMKGHSHVYWYRQLPEEGLKFMVYLQKENIIDESGMPKERFSAEFPKEGPSILRIQQVVRGDSAAYFCASSRQDSGNEQFFGPGTRLTVL.

The chain combines TRBV6-5 with TRBJ2-2; the D gene is possibly TRBD1 (6 bases). Per the germline V gene, CDR1 is MNHEY and CDR2 is SVGAGI. The V end lost 2 bases, the J end lost 1 base, and 8 bases lay between the germline ends. The CDR3 totals 15 residues. CDR3 sequence (DNA): TGTGCCAGCAGTTACCTGGGACAGAACACCGGGGAGCTGTTTTTT. Its protein is CASSYLGQNTGELFF.

The chain is built from TRBV18 and TRBJ2-3; perhaps TRBD1 as D (5 bases). Trimming pared 3 bases from V and 1 base from J, leaving 8 bases between. CDR3 length: 14 amino acids. CDR1 KGHSH and CDR2 LQKENI come from the germline V gene. The CDR3 region is CASSPSQGTDTQYF. CDR3 nucleotide sequence: TGTGCCAGCTCACCCTCACAGGGCACAGATACGCAGTATTTT.

The chain has TRBV6-5 and TRBJ2-3; D remains unclear. The CDR3 covers 12 residues. V was shortened by 6 bases and J by 5 bases, with 9 bases between the two germline ends. Germline V gene data show CDR1 as MNHEY and CDR2 as SVGAGI. In DNA form, the CDR3 reads TGTGCCAGCAGCTCGGATGGAGATACGCAGTATTTT. The encoded protein is CASSSDGDTQYF.

The chain joins TRBV7-2 to TRBJ2-4; D is possibly TRBD1 (6 bases). Germline V gives CDR1 SGHTA, CDR2 FQGNSA. This CDR3 is built from 14 residues. V shed 0 bases and J shed 8 bases, with 11 bases lying between them. The CDR3 spells CASSLARGADIQYF. The CDR3 DNA reads as TGTGCCAGCAGCTTAGCCAGGGGCGCGGACATTCAGTACTTC.

This clone showed up just a few times. The V gene is TRBV7-6, the J gene TRBJ2-3; D not certain. Germline V gene sequence: CDR1 SGHVS, CDR2 FNYEAQ. Between the trimmed V and J ends, which lost 2 bases and 3 bases, there was a span of 12 bases. This CDR3 is built from 15 residues. CDR3 sequence: CASSLWSGETDTQYF. The CDR3 DNA is TGTGCCAGCAGCTTATGGTCAGGAGAAACAGATACGCAGTATTTT.

The sample holds one count of this clone. The chain couples TRBV5-1 to TRBJ1-6; 10 positions match TRBD1. The V and J ends lost 7 bases and 12 bases, in that order; junction bases with no gene match: 10. This CDR3 is built from 14 residues. CDR1 and CDR2 (germline): SGHRS, YFSETQ. DNA for the CDR3: TGCGCCAGCGCGACTTTTGGACAGGGGGAACCCCTCCACTTT. It encodes CASATFGQGEPLHF.

The chain has TRBV11-2 and TRBJ1-2, with D unresolved. V lost 0 bases to trimming and J lost 4 bases, with 3 bases between them. The CDR3 has 12 amino acids. Germline V gene sequence: CDR1 SGHAT, CDR2 FQNNGV. The DNA for the CDR3 is TGTGCCAGCAGCTTAGAAGGCTATGGCTACACCTTC. Amino acids: CASSLEGYGYTF.

This clone was picked up one time. The chain is built from TRBV28 and TRBJ1-5; D is unclear. The V gene lost 7 bases and the J gene lost 1 base, with 8 bases spanning the gap. The CDR3 sequence is 13 residues long. Germline V gene data show CDR1 as MDHEN and CDR2 as SYDVKM. CDR3 sequence: CASMRYSNQPQHF. The CDR3 DNA sequence: TGTGCCAGCATGCGATACAGCAATCAGCCCCAGCATTTT.